Listed below are T cell receptor beta chains from one sample, sequenced in a study of CD8 T cells in ankylosing spondylitis. Via MiXCR, TCRdb re-called the 5' RACE reads, giving one row per CDR3 protein. The sample contains about 500,000 distinct CDR3 sequences, about 5.2% of which appear only once. Sample: blood, either unsorted or a sorted T cell fraction (not recorded which). The source is a male donor with ankylosing spondylitis. Each CDR3 is given with its conserved first and last residue. Each record gives: clone size, J gene, D gene, V gene, CDR3 DNA, CDR3 protein. D genes are given only for firm matches. Not all rows give a size; the values are once, few, many and, for expanded clones, a class.

clone_size: NA; j_call: TRBJ2-7; d_call: NA; v_call: TRBV28; cdr3_nt: TGTGCCAGCAGTTTCGGCGGTGAATCCTACGAGCAGTACTTC; cdr3_aa: CASSFGGESYEQYF
clone_size: NA; j_call: TRBJ2-7; d_call: NA; v_call: TRBV7-2; cdr3_nt: TGTGCCAGCAGCCTCCTTCTCGGGGGCTACGAGCAGTACTTC; cdr3_aa: CASSLLLGGYEQYF
clone_size: many; j_call: TRBJ2-3; d_call: NA; v_call: TRBV7-3; cdr3_nt: TGTGCCAGCAGCTCTAGCGCTTTTAGCACAGATACGCAGTATTTT; cdr3_aa: CASSSSAFSTDTQYF
clone_size: few; j_call: TRBJ2-1; d_call: NA; v_call: TRBV20-1; cdr3_nt: TGCAGTGCTAGAGCTTTAAGGGTCACCCAGGGCATCTCCTACAATGAGCAGTTCTTC; cdr3_aa: CSARALRVTQGISYNEQFF
clone_size: many; j_call: TRBJ2-7; d_call: NA; v_call: TRBV7-2; cdr3_nt: TGTGCCAGCAGCACGACTACAGGTCGCTACGAGCAGTACTTC; cdr3_aa: CASSTTTGRYEQYF
clone_size: many; j_call: TRBJ1-1; d_call: NA; v_call: TRBV7-3; cdr3_nt: TGTGCCAGCAGCTTATGGGGATCTACTGAAGCTTTCTTT; cdr3_aa: CASSLWGSTEAFF
clone_size: many; j_call: TRBJ2-3; d_call: NA; v_call: TRBV5-1; cdr3_nt: TGCGCCAGCAGCTTGGAACGAGGGGAACTAGATACGCAGTATTTT; cdr3_aa: CASSLERGELDTQYF
clone_size: NA; j_call: TRBJ2-7; d_call: NA; v_call: TRBV9; cdr3_nt: TGTGCCAGCAGCCCCGAGGGAGACAGCTCCTACGAGCAGTACTTC; cdr3_aa: CASSPEGDSSYEQYF
clone_size: many; j_call: TRBJ2-1; d_call: NA; v_call: TRBV20-1; cdr3_nt: TGCAGTGCTAGAGAGCGACACGGGGGCCGATACTACAATGAGCAGTTCTTC; cdr3_aa: CSARERHGGRYYNEQFF
clone_size: many; j_call: TRBJ2-2; d_call: TRBD1; v_call: TRBV24-1; cdr3_nt: TGTGCCACCAGTGAGACGACAGGGGCGGAACTAACCGGGGAGCTGTTTTTT; cdr3_aa: CATSETTGAELTGELFF
clone_size: NA; j_call: TRBJ1-2; d_call: TRBD1; v_call: TRBV6-5; cdr3_nt: TGTGCCAGCAGTTACTCGACAGGGGGCCGAGATGGCTACACCTTC; cdr3_aa: CASSYSTGGRDGYTF
clone_size: many; j_call: TRBJ2-5; d_call: NA; v_call: TRBV4-2; cdr3_nt: TGTGCCAGCAGCCATAGACTAGAAGAGACCCAGTACTTC; cdr3_aa: CASSHRLEETQYF
clone_size: many; j_call: TRBJ2-1; d_call: NA; v_call: TRBV29-1; cdr3_nt: TGCAGCGTTTGCAAACAAGGAGATGAGCAGTTCTTC; cdr3_aa: CSVCKQGDEQFF
clone_size: few; j_call: TRBJ2-3; d_call: TRBD2; v_call: TRBV4-2; cdr3_nt: TGTGCCAGCAGCCAAGTGGCGGGAGGGCGTGCAGATACGCAGTATTTT; cdr3_aa: CASSQVAGGRADTQYF
clone_size: many; j_call: TRBJ2-1; d_call: NA; v_call: TRBV5-1; cdr3_nt: TGCGCCAGCAGTCGGCAGGGCACCTACAATGAGCAGTTCTTC; cdr3_aa: CASSRQGTYNEQFF
clone_size: many; j_call: TRBJ2-7; d_call: NA; v_call: TRBV5-1; cdr3_nt: TGCGCCAGCAGCCTTACGGGCCAACTCACCCCCGAGCAGTACTTC; cdr3_aa: CASSLTGQLTPEQYF
clone_size: NA; j_call: TRBJ2-1; d_call: NA; v_call: TRBV4-3; cdr3_nt: TGCGCCAGCAGCCAGGACCCGGGGGCCACTACCTACAATGAGCAGTTCTTC; cdr3_aa: CASSQDPGATTYNEQFF
clone_size: many; j_call: TRBJ1-3; d_call: TRBD1; v_call: TRBV7-2; cdr3_nt: TGTGCCAGCAGCTTGGGACAGGGGGGCACCATATATTTT; cdr3_aa: CASSLGQGGTIYF
clone_size: many; j_call: TRBJ1-5; d_call: NA; v_call: TRBV9; cdr3_nt: TGTGCCAGCAGCGAGTACAGTAGCAATCAGCCCCAGCATTTT; cdr3_aa: CASSEYSSNQPQHF
clone_size: many; j_call: TRBJ1-3; d_call: TRBD1; v_call: TRBV7-2; cdr3_nt: TGTGCCAGCAGCTCAAGGACAGGGTCTGGAAACACCATATATTTT; cdr3_aa: CASSSRTGSGNTIYF
clone_size: many; j_call: TRBJ1-1; d_call: NA; v_call: TRBV6-5; cdr3_nt: TGTGCCAGCTCTACCGGATGGACTGAAGCTTTCTTT; cdr3_aa: CASSTGWTEAFF
clone_size: many; j_call: TRBJ2-7; d_call: NA; v_call: TRBV28; cdr3_nt: TGTGCCAGCAGTTTCCAACGCGGAAGACAGCCCCACTACGAGCAGTACTTC; cdr3_aa: CASSFQRGRQPHYEQYF
clone_size: many; j_call: TRBJ2-7; d_call: NA; v_call: TRBV5-1; cdr3_nt: TGCGCCAGCAGCCTGGACTTCAGCTACGAGCAGTACTTC; cdr3_aa: CASSLDFSYEQYF
clone_size: many; j_call: TRBJ2-7; d_call: NA; v_call: TRBV5-1; cdr3_nt: TGTGCCAGCAGTTTAGGAGGTCAGCTTTACGAGCAGTACTTC; cdr3_aa: CASSLGGQLYEQYF
clone_size: NA; j_call: TRBJ1-5; d_call: NA; v_call: TRBV6-2/TRBV6-3; cdr3_nt: TGTGCCAGCAAGCCAGGGACGGGTCAGCCCCAGCATTTT; cdr3_aa: CASKPGTGQPQHF
clone_size: NA; j_call: TRBJ2-1; d_call: NA; v_call: TRBV7-3; cdr3_nt: TGTGCCAGCAGCTTAGGGCCAGGCCTCTACAATGAGCAGTTCTTC; cdr3_aa: CASSLGPGLYNEQFF
clone_size: many; j_call: TRBJ1-1; d_call: NA; v_call: TRBV11-2; cdr3_nt: TGTGCCAGCAGCTTAGATTATAGGGCCATGAACACTGAAGCTTTCTTT; cdr3_aa: CASSLDYRAMNTEAFF
clone_size: many; j_call: TRBJ1-2; d_call: NA; v_call: TRBV4-2; cdr3_nt: TGTGCCAGCAGCCAAGATCTGGGTGGCCTCTATGGCTACACCTTC; cdr3_aa: CASSQDLGGLYGYTF
clone_size: many; j_call: TRBJ2-7; d_call: TRBD1; v_call: TRBV20-1; cdr3_nt: TGCAGTGCTAGGGGGACAGGGAACTCCTACGAGCAGTACTTC; cdr3_aa: CSARGTGNSYEQYF
clone_size: few; j_call: TRBJ2-1; d_call: NA; v_call: TRBV20-1; cdr3_nt: TGCAGTGCCAGCGTCACCGGTTATAAGCAGTTCTTC; cdr3_aa: CSASVTGYKQFF
clone_size: many; j_call: TRBJ2-7; d_call: TRBD1; v_call: TRBV5-1; cdr3_nt: TGCGCCAGCAGCTTGGGAACAGGGGGGCAAGAGCAGTACTTC; cdr3_aa: CASSLGTGGQEQYF
clone_size: many; j_call: TRBJ1-1; d_call: NA; v_call: TRBV11-1; cdr3_nt: TGTGCCACGCGGCGGGGTTTGAACACTGAAGCTTTCTTT; cdr3_aa: CATRRGLNTEAFF
clone_size: NA; j_call: TRBJ2-1; d_call: TRBD1; v_call: TRBV20-1; cdr3_nt: TGCAGTGCGCAGGACAGGGCGGGCGCCGATGAGCAGTTCTTC; cdr3_aa: CSAQDRAGADEQFF
clone_size: many; j_call: TRBJ2-1; d_call: NA; v_call: TRBV7-2; cdr3_nt: TGTGCCAGCAGCTTCCCAAGCAATGAGCAGTTCTTC; cdr3_aa: CASSFPSNEQFF
clone_size: many; j_call: TRBJ1-2; d_call: TRBD1; v_call: TRBV20-1; cdr3_nt: TGCAGTGCCCTCGGACAGGTTACTGTCTATGGCTACACCTTC; cdr3_aa: CSALGQVTVYGYTF
clone_size: NA; j_call: TRBJ2-1; d_call: NA; v_call: TRBV11-3; cdr3_nt: TGTGCCAGCAGCCCCGAAGGGAGCAGCAATGAGCAGTTCTTC; cdr3_aa: CASSPEGSSNEQFF
clone_size: many; j_call: TRBJ1-2; d_call: NA; v_call: TRBV5-1; cdr3_nt: TGCGCCACCAGGCCGACAAACTCTAACTATGGCTACACCTTC; cdr3_aa: CATRPTNSNYGYTF
clone_size: many; j_call: TRBJ2-1; d_call: TRBD2; v_call: TRBV20-1; cdr3_nt: TGCAGTGCTAGAGATCGGGCACTAGCGGGTAGACAGTTCTTC; cdr3_aa: CSARDRALAGRQFF
clone_size: few; j_call: TRBJ2-3; d_call: NA; v_call: TRBV24-1; cdr3_nt: TGTGCCACCAGTGGGGATTCGAGGAGCACAGATACGCAGTATTTT; cdr3_aa: CATSGDSRSTDTQYF
clone_size: many; j_call: TRBJ2-3; d_call: NA; v_call: TRBV10-3; cdr3_nt: TGTGCCATGGGTGAGACCCAGCTGGACACAGATACGCAGTATTTT; cdr3_aa: CAMGETQLDTDTQYF